The clone carrying this T cell receptor beta chain was seen a single time. Its antigen is currently unknown. The method was immunoSEQ multiplex PCR; TCRdb's version includes in-frame clones alone and lacks a portion of them. This sample carries about 130,000 clones, roughly 93% of them seen once, and the ten largest clones take 5.4%. Germline CDR1 is DFQATT and CDR2 is SNEGSKA (reference sequence). After removal of 6 bases from V and 12 bases from J, the junction contained 8 bases not matched to a gene. CDR3 length equals 11 residues. This entry comes from a study of T cell responses to AZD1222 COVID-19 vaccine. Study observations and caveats: Elevations in Spike-specific TCR breadth and depth followed administration of two AZD1222 doses. AZD1222 recipients seropositive at baseline numbered only five to seven. Without day 14 samples, only post-peak T cell repertoires were studied.

This chain links TRBV20-1 with TRBJ1-5; TRBD1 aligns across 7 bases. The receptor was derived from an adult in good health. Source: peripheral blood, taken on day 0 of AZD1222 vaccination. Here the CDR3 reads CSALKTGLQHF. The CDR3 DNA sequence: TGCAGTGCCCTAAAGACAGGGCTCCAGCATTTT.